This TCR beta chain came from a study of Ad26.COV2.S vaccination and SARS-CoV-2 variants. Broader study findings: The TCR breadth and depth analyses may have produced an underestimate of total T cell responses. Post-vaccination breadth of spike-specific CD8+ and CD4+ T cell responses was reportedly substantial. Across vaccine and placebo recipients, the breadth of non-spike TCRs was similar.

The CDR3 sequence is 20 residues long. Germline V gene data show CDR1 as DFQATT and CDR2 as SNEGSKA (reference sequence). Trimming cost V 3 bases and J 4 bases; bases outside gene matches: 23. Only in-frame clones appear in the TCRdb table, and some are missing; sequencing was by immunoSEQ multiplex PCR. This table has about 350,000 clones, roughly 94% appearing once. Turning to this clone: Its specificity is unknown.

The chain combines TRBV20-1 with TRBJ2-1, with 8 nucleotides matching TRBD2. The source is a human donor who had recovered from COVID-19. Here the sequenced sample was peripheral blood, taken after recovery from COVID-19. The CDR3 DNA sequence: TGCAGTGCTAGTTTGCGGGGGGCTCAATTGTTACCGAAAGGGTACAATGAGCAGTTCTTC. Encoded protein: CSASLRGAQLLPKGYNEQFF.